This T cell receptor beta chain was captured by sequencing in a study of naive and memory T cell subsets. Two oligonucleotides, mixed equimolar, formed the beta constant-region primer covering TRBC1 and TRBC2. Four rounds of PCR amplified the ligated cDNA using nested alpha and beta constant-region primers plus SP2. TCRdb re-called the UMI-ligation and nested PCR reads with MiXCR, one entry per CDR3 protein. The sample lists over 65,000 distinct CDR3 sequences, 9% occurring once. Between the trimmed V and J ends, which lost 5 bases and 8 bases, there was a span of 15 bases. This CDR3 comprises 14 residues. Germline V lookup: CDR1 LGHDT, CDR2 YNNKEL (reference sequence).

Sequenced sample: naive CD8+ T cells from blood. This TCR derives from a human donor in good health. This sequence joins TRBV3-1 and TRBJ1-4; no clear D gene. CDR3 sequence reads: CASSSRGRKEKLFF. Here the CDR3 DNA reads TGTGCCAGCAGCTCAAGAGGCAGGAAGGAAAAACTGTTTTTT.